Included here is one T cell receptor beta chain sequence, with context. The germline gives CDR1 MGHRA, CDR2 YSYEKL. The junction had 7 bases not matched to a gene; V was cut back by 1 base and J by 10 bases. This CDR3 has 14 residues. The entry originates in a study of blood T cell repertoires in COVID-19. Sequencing was performed with immunoSEQ multiplex PCR; in TCRdb, only in-frame clones are kept and a portion is missing. The sample holds 150,000 to 200,000 clones; about 88% are singletons and the top ten take less than 3.5%. J is TRBJ1-2 and V is TRBV4-1, with TRBD1 matching over 9 bases. Sequenced material: peripheral blood. The origin of this receptor is a woman aged 25 to 45 with active or convalescent COVID-19. DNA for the CDR3: TGCGCCAGCAGCCAAGTGACAGGGGGTATAGACTACACCTTC. This codes for CASSQVTGGIDYTF.